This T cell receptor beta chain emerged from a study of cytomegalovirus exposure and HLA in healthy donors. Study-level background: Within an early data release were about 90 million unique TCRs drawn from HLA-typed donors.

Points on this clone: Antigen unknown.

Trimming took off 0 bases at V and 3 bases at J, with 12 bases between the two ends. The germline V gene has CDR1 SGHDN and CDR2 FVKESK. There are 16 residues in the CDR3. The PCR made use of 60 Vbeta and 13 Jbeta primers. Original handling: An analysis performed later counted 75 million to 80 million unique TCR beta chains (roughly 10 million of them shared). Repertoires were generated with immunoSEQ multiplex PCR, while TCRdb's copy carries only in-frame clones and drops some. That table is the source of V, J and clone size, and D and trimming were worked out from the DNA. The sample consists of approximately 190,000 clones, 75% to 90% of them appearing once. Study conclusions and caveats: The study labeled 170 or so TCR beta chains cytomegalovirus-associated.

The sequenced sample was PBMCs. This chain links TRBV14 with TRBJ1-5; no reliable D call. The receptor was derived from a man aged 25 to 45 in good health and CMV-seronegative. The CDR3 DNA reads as TGTGCCAGCAGCCAAGAACCGCACAGTCCCAATCAGCCCCAGCATTTT. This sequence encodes CASSQEPHSPNQPQHF.